This is a list of T cell receptor beta chains from one sample in a study of early T cells in non-severe SARS-CoV-2 infection. TCRdb used MiXCR to reprocess the 5' RACE reads, holding one entry per CDR3 protein. The top ten hold about 3% of the sample, which has more than 55,000 distinct CDR3 sequences, approximately 6% seen once. Sample: whole blood, taken at baseline. The receptors shown here come from an adult who was a healthcare worker with PCR-confirmed SARS-CoV-2 infection or an uninfected control (not recorded which). The CDR3 runs from the conserved cysteine through the conserved F or W. The D gene is left open where the match is weak. For some rows the clone size is stated as once, few or many, or as a class when expanded; others skip it.

>TRBV18|many|TRBD1|TRBJ2-1
CASSPRDRDYNEQFF
TGTGCCAGCTCACCACGAGACAGGGATTACAATGAGCAGTTCTTC
>TRBV27|many|TRBD2|TRBJ2-7
CASSPTRLASSYEQYF
TGTGCCAGCAGTCCGACCCGACTAGCCAGCTCCTACGAGCAGTACTTC
>TRBV3-1|many|-|TRBJ2-2
CASSQTSTGELFF
TGTGCCAGCAGCCAAACCTCCACCGGGGAGCTGTTTTTT
>TRBV29-1|many|TRBD1|TRBJ1-5
CSVVVLGTGGHQPQHF
TGCAGCGTTGTAGTGCTAGGGACAGGGGGTCATCAGCCCCAGCATTTT
>TRBV7-3|-|-|TRBJ1-2
CASSPRGGGYTF
TGTGCCAGCAGCCCCCGCGGGGGCGGCTACACCTTC
>TRBV18|few|-|TRBJ2-7
CASSLPSTPYEQYF
TGTGCCAGCTCACTTCCCTCTACCCCCTACGAGCAGTACTTC
>TRBV21-1|many|-|TRBJ2-7
CASSTTPSSYEQYF
TGTGCCAGCAGCACGACACCAAGCTCCTACGAGCAGTACTTC
>TRBV12-3/TRBV12-4|many|-|TRBJ2-7
CASSSIYEQYF
TGTGCCAGCAGTTCCATCTACGAGCAGTACTTC
>TRBV19|-|TRBD2|TRBJ2-7
CASSPGLAGPSYEQYF
TGTGCCAGTAGTCCCGGACTAGCGGGGCCCTCCTACGAGCAGTACTTC
>TRBV3-1|many|-|TRBJ1-2
CASSQVQGWSGYTF
TGTGCCAGCAGCCAAGTCCAAGGGTGGAGTGGCTACACCTTC
>TRBV27|few|-|TRBJ2-3
CASSFQGIDTQYF
TGTGCCAGCAGTTTTCAGGGGATAGATACGCAGTATTTT
>TRBV2|many|TRBD2|TRBJ2-5
CASSEWWLAGETQYF
TGTGCCAGCAGTGAATGGTGGCTAGCGGGAGAGACCCAGTACTTC
>TRBV6-5|few|TRBD1|TRBJ2-1
CASSLYTGQASSEQFF
TGTGCCAGCAGCTTATATACTGGACAGGCTAGCTCCGAGCAGTTCTTC
>TRBV2|-|TRBD2|TRBJ2-7
CASSETSVHEQYF
TGTGCCAGCAGTGAGACTAGCGTGCACGAGCAGTACTTC
>TRBV28|few|-|TRBJ2-7
CASSSPGVGTYEQYF
TGTGCCAGCAGTTCCCCCGGGGTGGGGACCTACGAGCAGTACTTC
>TRBV12-2|many|-|TRBJ2-7
CASRLVGRGYEQYF
TGTGCAAGTCGCTTAGTCGGCAGGGGGTACGAGCAGTACTTC
>TRBV7-9|medium-sized|-|TRBJ1-3
CASSDSYSGNTIYF
TGTGCCAGCAGTGACAGCTACTCTGGAAACACCATATATTTT
>TRBV11-1|many|-|TRBJ2-7
CASSLDPAYEQYF
TGTGCCAGCAGCTTAGATCCAGCCTACGAGCAGTACTTC
>TRBV5-1|many|-|TRBJ1-1
CASSLPPNTEAFF
TGCGCCAGCAGCTTGCCGCCGAACACTGAAGCTTTCTTT
>TRBV10-3|many|-|TRBJ2-2
CAMTREFANTGELFF
TGTGCCATGACTCGGGAGTTCGCGAACACCGGGGAGCTGTTTTTT
>TRBV18|many|-|TRBJ2-3
CASSLQGGSDTQYF
TGTGCCAGCTCTCTCCAAGGGGGGTCAGATACGCAGTATTTT
>TRBV6-5|-|-|TRBJ2-3
CASSLGRETDTQYF
TGTGCCAGCAGTTTGGGCAGGGAGACAGATACGCAGTATTTT
>TRBV6-4|-|TRBD1|TRBJ1-1
CASRGQEDTEAFF
TGTGCCAGCAGGGGACAGGAGGACACTGAAGCTTTCTTT
>TRBV28|-|TRBD2|TRBJ2-1
CASRTPGLADVHDEQFF
TGTGCCAGCAGGACCCCGGGACTAGCGGACGTCCACGATGAGCAGTTCTTC
>TRBV6-5|many|TRBD1|TRBJ1-2
CASSDPTGPYGYTF
TGTGCCAGCAGTGACCCGACAGGGCCCTATGGCTACACCTTC
>TRBV20-1|-|TRBD2|TRBJ2-4
CSAGRTSGRRENIQYF
TGCAGTGCAGGCCGGACTAGCGGGAGGAGGGAAAACATTCAGTACTTC
>TRBV27|few|TRBD1|TRBJ2-5
CASSSGGWRETQYF
TGTGCCAGCAGTTCAGGGGGCTGGAGAGAGACCCAGTACTTC
>TRBV5-5|few|TRBD2|TRBJ2-1
CASSLADVSGGSYNEQFF
TGTGCCAGCAGCCTAGCGGACGTCAGTGGGGGCTCCTACAATGAGCAGTTCTTC
>TRBV29-1|-|-|TRBJ2-5
CSVGSEGETQYF
TGCAGCGTTGGGTCAGAAGGAGAGACCCAGTACTTC
>TRBV9|many|-|TRBJ1-1
CASKGDTEAFF
TGTGCCAGCAAGGGAGACACTGAAGCTTTCTTT
>TRBV20-1|many|TRBD2|TRBJ2-5
CSARVRPAGGETQYF
TGCAGTGCTAGAGTAAGGCCCGCGGGGGGAGAGACCCAGTACTTC
>TRBV10-3|many|TRBD1|TRBJ1-1
CAISGTGKGTEAFF
TGTGCCATCAGTGGGACAGGGAAGGGCACTGAAGCTTTCTTT
>TRBV12-3/TRBV12-4|many|-|TRBJ2-1
CASRTRGNEQFF
TGTGCCAGCAGGACCAGGGGTAATGAGCAGTTCTTC
>TRBV6-2/TRBV6-3|few|TRBD1|TRBJ2-6
CASSRGQGASGANVLTF
TGTGCCAGCAGTCGCGGACAGGGGGCCTCTGGGGCCAACGTCCTGACTTTC
>TRBV20-1|many|-|TRBJ2-5
CSARQVQETQYF
TGCAGTGCGAGACAGGTTCAAGAGACCCAGTACTTC
>TRBV6-6|many|TRBD2|TRBJ2-5
CASSPPRGLAGPMGTQYF
TGTGCCAGCAGTCCCCCCCGCGGACTAGCGGGGCCGATGGGGACCCAGTACTTC
>TRBV13|many|-|TRBJ1-3
CASSSRTVENTIYF
TGTGCCAGCAGCTCCCGGACGGTTGAAAACACCATATATTTT
>TRBV29-1|-|-|TRBJ2-1
CSVDETASYNEQFF
TGCAGCGTCGACGAGACAGCCTCCTACAATGAGCAGTTCTTC
>TRBV24-1|many|-|TRBJ1-1
CATSESGNTEAFF
TGTGCCACCAGTGAAAGTGGGAACACTGAAGCTTTCTTT
>TRBV3-1|few|-|TRBJ2-3
CASSQDGRDTQYF
TGTGCCAGCAGCCAAGATGGGAGGGATACGCAGTATTTT
>TRBV5-1|many|TRBD2|TRBJ2-3
CASSLAFSGSSTDTQYF
TGCGCCAGCAGCTTGGCCTTTAGCGGGAGTAGCACAGATACGCAGTATTTT
>TRBV7-3|many|-|TRBJ2-2
CASSLEPGQRTPGSCFF
-
>TRBV4-2|many|-|TRBJ1-3
CASSHKNVGGRNTIYF
TGTGCCAGCAGCCATAAAAATGTCGGGGGTCGAAACACCATATATTTT
>TRBV2|few|-|TRBJ2-7
CASSEELDSPKNF
TGTGCCAGCAGTGAGGAACTTGACAGCCCCAAAAACTTC
>TRBV28|many|TRBD2|TRBJ2-2
CASSDSGTGTGELFF
TGTGCCAGCAGTGATAGCGGGACTGGTACCGGGGAGCTGTTTTTT